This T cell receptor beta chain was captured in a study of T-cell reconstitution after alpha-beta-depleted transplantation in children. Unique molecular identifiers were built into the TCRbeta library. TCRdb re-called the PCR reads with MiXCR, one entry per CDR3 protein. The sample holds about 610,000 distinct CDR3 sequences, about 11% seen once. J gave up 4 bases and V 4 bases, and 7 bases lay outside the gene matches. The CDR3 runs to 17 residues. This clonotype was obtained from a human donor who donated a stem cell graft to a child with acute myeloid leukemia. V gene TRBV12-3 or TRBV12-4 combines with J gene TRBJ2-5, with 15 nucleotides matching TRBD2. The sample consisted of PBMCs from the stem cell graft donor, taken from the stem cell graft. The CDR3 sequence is CASSSGTSGRRVETQYF. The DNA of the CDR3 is TGTGCCAGCAGTTCGGGGACTAGCGGGAGGAGAGTAGAGACCCAGTACTTC.